This TCR beta chain was captured by sequencing in a study of T-cell reconstitution after alpha-beta-depleted transplantation in children listed by TCRdb under 2016. Turning to the overall study: The study quantitatively tracked T-cell immune reconstitution after TCRalphabeta/CD19-depleted allogeneic hematopoietic cell transplantation in children using TCR repertoire profiling.

This clonotype has a count of ten or more. Its cognate antigen has yet to be identified. Per-base quality was not reported, and no clone a single base away is much larger than it. Receptor libraries were prepared by PCR. TCRdb names Illumina HiSeq 2500 as the instrument used. TCR library preparation used molecular barcoding, with unique molecular identifiers applied to normalize quantification of the TCRbeta repertoire. Starting from the raw public reads, TCRdb applied fastp trimming at Q25, assembled clones with MiXCR and retained in-frame beta chains. Each entry merges the rows of one CDR3 protein and shows their most common DNA and genes. This sample lists about 90,000 distinct CDR3 sequences; 6.5% to 8.5% were detected once. The ten biggest clones cover approximately 7% of the sample. CDR1 KGHDR and CDR2 SFDVKD are derived from the germline V gene. Trimming takes 9 bases from V and 5 bases from J, and the germline ends sit 15 bases apart. The cysteine opens and the phenylalanine closes a CDR3 of 14 amino acids. Of all the DNA, just the CDR3 is kept, 42 bases in frame from base 1.

In this chain, TRBV24-1 is recombined with TRBJ2-2; the D region may be TRBD1 or TRBD2, each matching 5 bases equally. The TCR sequence derives from a human donor who donated a stem cell graft to a child with congenital amegakaryocytic thrombocytopenia. Here the sequenced sample was PBMCs from the stem cell graft donor, taken from the stem cell graft. The sequenced DNA is TGTGCCACCGAGGACACCACGGGGACCGGGGAGCTGTTTTTT. The translation is CATEDTTGTGELFF.